The rows below give T cell receptor beta chains drawn from one sample of a study of Graves' ophthalmopathy and Graves' hyperthyroidism. TCRdb fed the multiplex PCR reads into MiXCR, producing one record per CDR3 protein. The sample contains 360,000 or so distinct CDR3 sequences, 18% of which appear only once. Sequencing was performed on peripheral blood. These receptors originate from a woman younger than 30 with Graves' ophthalmopathy. CDR3s include the opening cysteine and the closing phenylalanine or tryptophan. The D gene is left open where the match is weak. Where a row states a size, it is once, few, many or the class of an expanded clone; other rows omit it.

>TRBV19|.|TRBJ2-7|many
CASSIGREQYF
TGTGCCAGTAGCATAGGTCGGGAGCAGTACTTC
>TRBV20-1|.|TRBJ2-2|many
CSARGRRAHTGELFF
TGCAGTGCTAGGGGTCGCAGGGCGCACACCGGGGAGCTGTTTTTT
>TRBV12-3/TRBV12-4|.|TRBJ2-6|.
CASSFVGGTANVLTF
TGTGCCAGCAGTTTCGTTGGAGGGACGGCCAACGTCCTGACTTTC
>TRBV25-1|.|TRBJ2-5|many
CASSESAGPQGGVQYF
TGTGCCAGCAGTGAATCGGCGGGGCCTCAGGGCGGGGTCCAGTACTTC
>TRBV2|.|TRBJ2-5|many
CASMVDHGETQYF
TGTGCCAGCATGGTAGACCACGGGGAGACCCAGTACTTC
>TRBV27|.|TRBJ2-5|many
CASSFVGGTETQYF
TGTGCCAGCAGTTTCGTGGGGGGTACCGAGACCCAGTACTTC
>TRBV5-5|.|TRBJ2-7|.
CASSFSQGGGYEQYF
TGTGCCAGCAGCTTTTCGCAGGGAGGAGGCTACGAGCAGTACTTC
>TRBV9|.|TRBJ2-7|many
CASSVGGSSSYEQYF
TGTGCCAGCAGCGTTGGAGGGTCCAGCTCCTACGAGCAGTACTTC
>TRBV5-1|.|TRBJ2-5|few
CASAAGEGRETQYF
TGCGCCAGCGCCGCGGGCGAGGGAAGAGAGACCCAGTACTTC
>TRBV6-5|TRBD1|TRBJ1-1|.
CASRYDRVANTEAFF
TGTGCCAGCAGATACGACAGGGTGGCGAACACTGAAGCTTTCTTT
>TRBV28|.|TRBJ2-5|many
CASSELRTQSETQYF
TGTGCCAGCAGCGAACTCAGAACCCAGTCCGAGACCCAGTACTTC
>TRBV7-9|TRBD2|TRBJ2-1|many
CASSLILAGGDEQFF
TGTGCCAGCAGCTTAATACTAGCGGGCGGCGATGAGCAGTTCTTC
>TRBV5-1|TRBD1|TRBJ2-2|.
CASSLSGRTGGLNWTGELFF
TGCGCCAGCAGCTTGAGCGGCCGGACAGGGGGGTTGAATTGGACCGGGGAGCTGTTTTTT
>TRBV11-2|.|TRBJ2-6|many
CASSLSGGGANVLTF
TGTGCCAGCAGCTTAAGTGGTGGTGGGGCCAACGTCCTGACTTTC
>TRBV12-3/TRBV12-4|TRBD1|TRBJ1-3|many
CASSGDRETPGNTIYF
TGTGCCAGCAGTGGCGACAGGGAGACGCCCGGAAACACCATATATTTT
>TRBV6-5|TRBD1|TRBJ1-5|.
CASSYSGQGYSNQPQHF
TGTGCCAGCAGTTACTCGGGACAGGGGTATAGCAATCAGCCCCAGCATTTT
>TRBV7-8|TRBD1|TRBJ2-7|.
CASSLAGQGIAYEQYF
TGTGCCAGCAGCTTAGCGGGACAGGGGATAGCCTACGAGCAGTACTTC
>TRBV27|.|TRBJ1-2|many
CASSPSGSDRFFYGYTF
TGTGCCAGCAGTCCCAGTGGGAGCGACAGGTTTTTTTATGGCTACACCTTC
>TRBV15|.|TRBJ1-6|few
CATSRPEGDSPLHF
TGTGCCACCAGCAGGCCCGAAGGGGACTCACCCCTCCACTTT
>TRBV6-1|TRBD2|TRBJ2-5|many
CASSVTSGGAVETQYF
TGTGCCAGCAGTGTAACTAGCGGGGGGGCCGTAGAGACCCAGTACTTC
>TRBV20-1|.|TRBJ1-1|many
CSARGLEAEAFF
TGCAGTGCTAGAGGTTTGGAGGCGGAAGCTTTCTTT
>TRBV6-1|.|TRBJ1-1|.
CASSEGVRANTEAFF
TGTGCCAGCAGTGAAGGAGTCAGAGCGAACACTGAAGCTTTCTTT
>TRBV5-7|TRBD2|TRBJ2-5|many
CASSPLSGGPSEETQYF
TGTGCCAGCAGCCCGCTAAGCGGGGGACCCTCCGAAGAGACCCAGTACTTC
>TRBV12-5|.|TRBJ1-5|many
CASGSQQPQHF
TGTGCTAGTGGTTCCCAGCAGCCCCAGCATTTT
>TRBV6-1|.|TRBJ2-7|many
CASTRGRNTYEQYF
TGTGCCAGCACCCGGGGGCGTAACACCTACGAGCAGTACTTC
>TRBV12-3/TRBV12-4|.|TRBJ1-4|many
CASRPGIGKLFF
TGTGCCAGCAGGCCGGGAATCGGAAAACTGTTTTTT
>TRBV6-2/TRBV6-3|TRBD1|TRBJ1-1|many
CASTSRDRGRGTEAFF
TGTGCCAGCACCTCGCGGGACAGGGGTAGGGGCACTGAAGCTTTCTTT
>TRBV27|TRBD2|TRBJ2-7|many
CASKGTGGSYEQYF
TGTGCCAGCAAAGGTACGGGAGGGTCGTACGAGCAGTACTTC
>TRBV29-1|.|TRBJ1-1|many
CSVSGMNTEAFF
TGCAGCGTTTCCGGAATGAACACTGAAGCTTTCTTT
>TRBV11-2|.|TRBJ1-2|many
CASNLLGGAGLDYGYTF
TGTGCCAGCAACCTACTGGGGGGCGCAGGACTTGACTATGGCTACACCTTC
>TRBV7-6|.|TRBJ1-1|.
CASSLVGEMNTEAFF
TGTGCCAGCAGCTTAGTTGGGGAGATGAACACTGAAGCTTTCTTT
>TRBV4-1|TRBD1|TRBJ1-1|many
CASSVFPRGGNTEAFF
TGCGCCAGCAGCGTGTTTCCCAGGGGGGGGAACACTGAAGCTTTCTTT
>TRBV11-2|TRBD1|TRBJ1-2|.
CASSSGWDSEIKSGYTF
TGTGCCAGCAGCTCCGGTTGGGACAGTGAAATAAAAAGTGGCTACACCTTC
>TRBV20-1|.|TRBJ1-5|many
CSARDRAQPQHF
TGCAGTGCTAGAGATCGGGCTCAGCCCCAGCATTTT
>TRBV19|TRBD2|TRBJ2-7|many
CASTSGIGEQYF
TGTGCCAGTACTAGCGGGATAGGCGAGCAGTACTTC
>TRBV6-2/TRBV6-3|.|TRBJ2-5|.
CASSYVGTEETQYF
TGTGCCAGCAGTTACGTCGGGACCGAAGAGACCCAGTACTTC
>TRBV28|.|TRBJ1-2|.
CASSFRPYGYTF
TGTGCCAGCAGTTTTCGCCCTTATGGCTACACCTTC
>TRBV11-2|.|TRBJ1-6|many
CASSFSVNSPLHF
TGTGCCAGCAGCTTCTCGGTCAATTCACCCCTCCACTTT
>TRBV7-8|TRBD2|TRBJ2-5|many
CASSFGGLAGGLETQYF
TGTGCCAGCAGCTTTGGTGGACTAGCGGGGGGGCTAGAGACCCAGTACTTC
>TRBV20-1|.|TRBJ2-7|many
CSASPSWQGNEQYF
TGCAGTGCTAGCCCCTCGTGGCAGGGTAACGAGCAGTACTTC
>TRBV11-2|TRBD1|TRBJ1-3|many
CASSLSPDRVAGNTIYF
TGTGCCAGCAGCTTATCCCCCGACAGGGTTGCAGGAAACACCATATATTTT
>TRBV7-9|TRBD1|TRBJ1-6|many
CASSTWTGESGSPLHF
TGTGCCAGCAGCACCTGGACAGGGGAGAGCGGATCACCCCTCCACTTT
>TRBV19|.|TRBJ2-7|few
CASSIKPGESYEQYF
TGTGCCAGTAGTATTAAGCCAGGGGAATCCTACGAGCAGTACTTC
>TRBV5-1|.|TRBJ2-7|many
CASSSDVSSYEQYF
TGCGCCAGCAGCTCGGATGTAAGCTCCTACGAGCAGTACTTC
>TRBV6-2/TRBV6-3|TRBD1|TRBJ2-2|many
CASSYFRDSNAGNTGELFF
TGTGCCAGCAGTTACTTCCGGGACAGTAACGCCGGCAACACCGGGGAGCTGTTTTTT
>TRBV19|.|TRBJ1-1|many
CASSPKGVKGEAFF
TGTGCCAGTAGTCCCAAAGGGGTTAAGGGTGAAGCTTTCTTT
>TRBV19|.|TRBJ2-5|many
CASNQGTQETQYF
TGTGCCAGTAACCAGGGGACTCAAGAGACCCAGTACTTC
>TRBV12-3/TRBV12-4|TRBD2|TRBJ2-7|once
CASSAAGAGPYEQYF
TGTGCCAGCAGTGCCGCGGGAGCGGGACCCTACGAGCAGTACTTC
>TRBV11-2|.|TRBJ2-7|once
CASSLDWRTVTGEQYF
TGTGCCAGCAGCTTGGATTGGAGGACTGTCACTGGCGAGCAGTACTTC
>TRBV15|.|TRBJ2-5|many
CATSSDGLSQETQYF
TGTGCCACCAGCAGTGATGGACTAAGTCAAGAGACCCAGTACTTC
>TRBV20-1|.|TRBJ1-5|.
CSARPTLGQGNQPQHF
TGCAGTGCTAGACCTACCCTGGGGCAGGGGAATCAGCCCCAGCATTTT
>TRBV12-3/TRBV12-4|.|TRBJ1-5|.
CASSPWEQPQHF
TGTGCCAGCAGTCCTTGGGAGCAGCCCCAGCATTTT
>TRBV3-1|.|TRBJ2-7|many
CASSQDAPPTYEQYF
TGTGCCAGCAGCCAAGACGCCCCGCCTACCTACGAGCAGTACTTC